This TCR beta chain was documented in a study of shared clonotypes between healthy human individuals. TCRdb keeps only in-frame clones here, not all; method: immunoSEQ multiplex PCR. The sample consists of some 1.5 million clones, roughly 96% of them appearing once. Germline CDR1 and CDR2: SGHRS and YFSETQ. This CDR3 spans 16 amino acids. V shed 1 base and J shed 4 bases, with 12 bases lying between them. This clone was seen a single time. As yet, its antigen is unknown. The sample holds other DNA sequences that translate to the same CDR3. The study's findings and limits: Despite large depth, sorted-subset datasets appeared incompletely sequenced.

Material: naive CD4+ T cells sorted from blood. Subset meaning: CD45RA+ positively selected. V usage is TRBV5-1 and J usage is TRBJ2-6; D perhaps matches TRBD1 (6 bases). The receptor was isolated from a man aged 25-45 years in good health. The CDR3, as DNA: TGCGCCAGCAGCTTGACAGGGAGCTCCGGGGCCAACGTCCTGACTTTC. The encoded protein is CASSLTGSSGANVLTF.